The 30 T cell receptor beta chains below were found in one sample sequenced in a study of memory CD4+ T cells and cytomegalovirus serostatus. Single viable CD3+CD4+CD8-CD45RO+ cells were sorted as the memory CD4+ T cells. Libraries were prepared by immunoSEQ multiplex PCR; TCRdb keeps only in-frame clonotypes and omits some of them. The sample shows fewer than 35,000 clones, 75% to 80% of them seen only once. The sequenced sample was memory CD4+ T cells from blood. The origin of the receptors is an adult in good health and CMV-seronegative.

The chain is built from TRBV10-2 and TRBJ2-7; a possible D gene is TRBD1 (5 bases). CDR3 length equals 14 residues. The V end lost 5 bases, the J end lost 0 bases, and 11 bases lay between the germline ends. From germline, CDR1 is WSHSY and CDR2 SAAADI. The DNA for the CDR3 is TGCGCCAGCAGTTTAGGGGCCCCCTCCTACGAGCAGTACTTC. It encodes CASSLGAPSYEQYF.

This rearrangement joins TRBV5-1 to TRBJ2-2; D is undetermined. Trimming stripped 0 bases from V and 2 bases from J, with 2 bases between. Germline CDR1 SGHRS, CDR2 YFSETQ. The CDR3 length is 13 residues. The CDR3 loop reads CASSLGNTGELFF. CDR3 bases: TGCGCCAGCAGCTTGGGCAACACCGGGGAGCTGTTTTTT.

The V call is TRBV5-6, the J call TRBJ2-3; no clear D gene. Germline V CDR1 and CDR2: SGHDT, YYEEEE. Deletions cut 4 bases from V and 0 bases from J, with 12 bases between. The CDR3 sequence is 15 residues long. The CDR3 loop is CASSPQVTSTDTQYF. CDR3 in DNA: TGTGCCAGCAGCCCGCAGGTAACTAGCACAGATACGCAGTATTTT.

V gene TRBV5-5 combines with J gene TRBJ2-1; 9 nucleotides align to TRBD1. CDR3 length: 14 amino acids. V dropped 1 base and J dropped 9; count of bases not matched to a gene: 5. The germline V gene encodes CDR1 SGHKS and CDR2 YYEKEE (reference sequence). The CDR3 reads CASSLPQGAGEQFF. Written as DNA, the CDR3 is TGTGCCAGCAGCTTGCCACAGGGGGCAGGTGAGCAGTTCTTC.

J is TRBJ2-3 and V is TRBV28; 14 bases are a match to TRBD2. The CDR3 covers 16 residues. V gave up 6 bases and J gave up 5 bases; unmatched junction bases: 7. The germline CDR1 and CDR2 sequences are MDHEN and SYDVKM. CDR3 coding DNA: TGTGCCAGCAGCCCGGGACTAGCGGGAGTGGTAGATACGCAGTATTTT. It specifies CASSPGLAGVVDTQYF.

The chain uses TRBV29-1 and TRBJ2-1; unclear D gene. CDR1 is SQVTM, CDR2 ANQGSEA, per germline. This CDR3 has 11 residues. Trimming left V 3 bases short and J 6 bases short, with 6 bases between. The CDR3 nucleotides read TGCAGCGTTGACCCCCCCAATGAGCAGTTCTTC. Its protein is CSVDPPNEQFF.

As for this clone: Other DNA sequences in the same sample also yield this CDR3. This sequence joins TRBV20-1 and TRBJ2-7; D is undetermined. V lost 6 bases and J lost 0, with 6 bases in between. The length of the CDR3 is 11 residues. Germline-derived CDR1 and CDR2 are DFQATT and SNEGSKA (reference sequence). The CDR3 reads CSASSSYEQYF. Written as DNA, the CDR3 is TGCAGTGCCTCTAGCTCCTACGAGCAGTACTTC.

The chain recombines TRBV6-6 with TRBJ1-2, with 7 positions matching TRBD1. V shed 4 bases and J 0 bases; nucleotides not matched to a gene: 2. The CDR3 covers 14 residues. Germline loops: CDR1 MNHNY, CDR2 SVGAGI (reference sequence). CDR3 in DNA: TGTGCCAGCAGTTTACAGGGGACTAACTATGGCTACACCTTC. Protein sequence: CASSLQGTNYGYTF.

This clone was recorded once. Distinct nucleotide sequences in the sample also encode this CDR3. The CDR3 reads CASRGWWGQETQYF. The CDR3 DNA reads TGTGCCAGCAGGGGCTGGTGGGGACAGGAGACCCAGTACTTC. The chain has TRBV6-5 and TRBJ2-5; 7 nucleotides match TRBD1. Germline-derived CDR1 and CDR2 are MNHEY and SVGAGI. CDR3 length: 14 residues. Trimming removed 6 bases from V and 5 bases from J; junction bases left unmatched: 9.

This clone was picked up one time. The rearrangement joins TRBV29-1 to TRBJ2-3; D gene unclear. The germline V gene encodes CDR1 SQVTM and CDR2 ANQGSEA. This CDR3 spans 12 amino acids. V was cut by 7 bases and J by 5 bases, with 13 bases left in between. CDR3 coding DNA: TGCAGCGGGGCCAACCATCAAGATACGCAGTATTTT. Amino acid sequence: CSGANHQDTQYF.

The chain has TRBV11-2 and TRBJ1-1; possibly TRBD1 for D (5 bases). V was pared by 3 bases and J by 4 bases, with 9 bases between. The CDR3 is made up of 13 amino acids. Germline values: CDR1 SGHAT, CDR2 FQNNGV. DNA for the CDR3: TGTGCCAGCAGCTTCTCAGGGCCCACTGAAGCTTTCTTT. Protein: CASSFSGPTEAFF. The full variable domain, completed using reference TRBV11-2 and TRBJ1-1, is EAGVAQSPRYKIIEKRQSVAFWCNPISGHATLYWYQQILGQGPKLLIQFQNNGVVDDSQLPKDRFSAERLKGVDSTLKIQPAKLEDSAVYLCASSFSGPTEAFFGQGTRLTVV.

The chain joins TRBV21-1 to TRBJ1-4; TRBD1 reflects the table's D call only, with no check against the DNA. TRBV21-1 is described as a pseudogene. The CDR3 contains 13 residues. CDR3 DNA: TGTGCCAGCAGCAAAGACAGCTTCGAAAAACTGTTTTTT. Amino acid sequence: CASSKDSFEKLFF.

The chain employs TRBV2 and TRBJ1-1; no definite D call. The V end was cut by 4 bases, the J end by 1 base, with 10 bases between. The germline V gene encodes CDR1 SNHLY and CDR2 FYNNEI. This CDR3 region has 14 residues. This CDR3 is CASSGAPSNTEAFF. In nucleotides, the CDR3 is TGTGCCAGCAGTGGGGCCCCCTCGAACACTGAAGCTTTCTTT. The variable domain in full, completed from reference TRBV2 and TRBJ1-1, reads EPEVTQTPSHQVTQMGQEVILRCVPISNHLYFYWYRQILGQKVEFLVSFYNNEISEKSEIFDDQFSVERPDGSNFTLKIRSTKLEDSAMYFCASSGAPSNTEAFFGQGTRLTVV.

This chain links TRBV11-2 with TRBJ2-1, with 8 bases fitting TRBD1. J lost 5 bases, V lost 3 bases, and 3 bases had no gene match. Germline V gene sequence: CDR1 SGHAT, CDR2 FQNNGV. The CDR3 is 14 residues long. The CDR3 sequence is CASSFLRGHNEQFF. DNA for the CDR3: TGTGCCAGCAGCTTTCTCAGGGGGCACAATGAGCAGTTCTTC.

The V gene is TRBV4-2, the J gene TRBJ2-3, with unresolved D. The CDR3 totals 12 residues. The V end was cut by 0 bases, the J end by 7 bases, with 5 bases between. Germline loops: CDR1 LGHNA, CDR2 YNFKEQ. The CDR3 loop reads CASSQDRYTQYF. The CDR3 nucleotides read TGTGCCAGCAGCCAAGATCGATATACGCAGTATTTT.

This chain's CDR3 is CASSPLGQIVYEQYF. The CDR3 bases are TGTGCCAGCAGCCCGTTGGGACAGATAGTCTACGAGCAGTACTTC. The chain recombines TRBV7-6 with TRBJ2-7; 7 nucleotides match TRBD1. Germline-derived CDR1 and CDR2 are SGHVS and FNYEAQ. The V gene end was trimmed by 5 bases and the J gene end by 3 bases; junction bases not matched to a gene: 10. This CDR3 has 15 residues.

This clone came up a few times. The rearrangement uses TRBV2 and TRBJ1-1, with D unresolved. Germline assignment: CDR1 SNHLY and CDR2 FYNNEI. Trimming pared 5 bases from V and 4 bases from J, leaving 11 bases between. The CDR3 extends over 13 amino acids. The DNA for the CDR3 is TGTGCCAGCAGTAGGGAAGGGAGCACTGAAGCTTTCTTT. It codes for CASSREGSTEAFF. The full variable domain, with the rest looked up from reference TRBV2 and TRBJ1-1, is EPEVTQTPSHQVTQMGQEVILRCVPISNHLYFYWYRQILGQKVEFLVSFYNNEISEKSEIFDDQFSVERPDGSNFTLKIRSTKLEDSAMYFCASSREGSTEAFFGQGTRLTVV.

The CDR3 sequence: CASSLVTSGRETQYF. The DNA of the CDR3 is TGCGCCAGCAGCTTGGTTACTAGCGGGCGGGAGACCCAGTACTTC. The chain has TRBV5-1 and TRBJ2-5, with 9 bases identical to TRBD2. There are 15 residues in the CDR3. J lost 5 bases, V lost 0 bases, and 5 bases had no gene match. Germline V gene lookup returns CDR1 SGHRS and CDR2 YFSETQ. The full variable domain, with the rest looked up from reference TRBV5-1 and TRBJ2-5, is KAGVTQTPRYLIKTRGQQVTLSCSPISGHRSVSWYQQTPGQGLQFLFEYFSETQRNKGNFPGRFSGRQFSNSRSEMNVSTLELGDSALYLCASSLVTSGRETQYFGPGTRLLVL.

The chain couples TRBV7-9 to TRBJ1-4; 8 nucleotides agree with TRBD1. This CDR3 contains 17 residues. Looked up from germline, CDR1 is SEHNR and CDR2 is FQNEAQ (reference sequence). V dropped 6 bases and J dropped 3; count of bases not matched to a gene: 12. CDR3 amino acids: CASSKQGGIVANEKLFF. The CDR3 DNA reads as TGTGCCAGCAGTAAACAGGGGGGAATCGTGGCTAATGAAAAACTGTTTTTT.

This clone was detected a few times. Within the sample, other DNA sequences also encode this same CDR3. J is TRBJ2-3 and V is TRBV4-1; 7 positions agree with TRBD1. CDR1 MGHRA and CDR2 YSYEKL come from the germline V gene. The CDR3 spans 16 residues. After removal of 5 bases from V and 2 bases from J, the junction contained 10 bases not matched to a gene. The CDR3 DNA reads as TGCGCCAGCAGCGTTCGGGACAGTAGCTTCACAGATACGCAGTATTTT. This translates into CASSVRDSSFTDTQYF.

This clone was observed a handful of times. The rearrangement links TRBV4-1 to TRBJ1-1, with D possibly TRBD1 on 6 matching bases. Trimming removed 4 bases from V and 2 bases from J, with 11 bases in between. The CDR3 length is 14 residues. Germline loops: CDR1 MGHRA, CDR2 YSYEKL. This CDR3 reads CASSPGTFNTEAFF. CDR3 coding DNA: TGCGCCAGCAGCCCAGGGACATTTAACACTGAAGCTTTCTTT.

This clone has only a few counts. The chain combines TRBV20-1 with TRBJ1-1; a possible D gene is TRBD1 (6 bases). Germline CDR1 and CDR2: DFQATT and SNEGSKA (reference sequence). Trimming took 5 bases from V and 6 from J, leaving 10 bases between them. This CDR3 is built from 11 residues. The CDR3: CSADRFPEAFF. The CDR3, as DNA: TGCAGTGCTGACAGGTTTCCTGAAGCTTTCTTT.

The chain recombines TRBV19 with TRBJ2-7, with D possibly being TRBD2 (5 bases). This CDR3 spans 14 amino acids. Trimming took 5 bases from V and 2 from J, leaving 13 bases between them. CDR1 and CDR2 (germline): LNHDA, SQIVND (reference sequence). The CDR3 is CASSVQLGTYEQYF. For the CDR3, the DNA is TGTGCCAGTAGTGTCCAACTAGGAACCTACGAGCAGTACTTC.

This clone was counted once. J is TRBJ1-1 and V is TRBV27; 9 bases fit TRBD1. J gave up 5 bases and V 3 bases, and 7 bases lay outside the gene matches. This CDR3 has 15 amino acids. Per the germline V gene, CDR1 is MNHEY and CDR2 is SMNVEV (reference sequence). CDR3 DNA sequence: TGTGCCAGCAGTTTCCTACAGGGGGCCAAGACTGAAGCTTTCTTT. Protein sequence: CASSFLQGAKTEAFF.

CDR3 loop: CASSQDHRLSREPQHF. In DNA form, the CDR3 reads TGCGCCAGCAGCCAAGATCACCGGCTATCCCGGGAGCCCCAGCATTTT. This chain links TRBV4-3 with TRBJ1-5; D not certain. Trimming removed 0 bases from V and 8 bases from J, with 17 bases in between. The length of the CDR3 is 16 residues. Germline V lookup: CDR1 LGHNA, CDR2 YSLEER.

The rearrangement joins TRBV10-3 to TRBJ2-7; D unresolved. The germline V and J ends were trimmed by 3 bases and 7 bases, with 7 bases remaining between them. Germline CDR1 reads ENHRY; CDR2 reads SYGVKD. There are 11 residues in the CDR3. CDR3 in amino acids: CAISEDQEQYF. The CDR3 nucleotides read TGTGCCATCAGTGAAGACCAAGAGCAGTACTTC.

The chain uses TRBV4-1 and TRBJ1-2, with D perhaps TRBD1 (5 bases). Trimming left V 1 base short and J 6 bases short, with 15 bases between. This CDR3 contains 15 residues. From germline, CDR1 is MGHRA and CDR2 YSYEKL. CDR3 in DNA: TGCGCCAGCAGCCAAGTGACAGCCTTGGGAGATGGCTACACCTTC. It codes for CASSQVTALGDGYTF.

The chain uses TRBV10-3 and TRBJ2-7; either TRBD1 or TRBD2 may fit D (5 bases each). Germline CDR1 ENHRY, CDR2 SYGVKD. CDR3 size: 12 residues. V was clipped by 4 bases and J by 6 bases, with 10 bases between them. CDR3 DNA: TGTGCCATCAGTGTTGAGGGGCTCGAGCAGTACTTC. The encoded protein is CAISVEGLEQYF.

This clone was observed a handful of times. CDR3 protein: CARRTGSETNGYTF. The CDR3 bases are TGTGCCCGGCGCACAGGGTCCGAAACGAATGGCTACACCTTC. The rearrangement links TRBV7-7 to TRBJ1-2, with D perhaps TRBD1 (6 bases). The CDR3 contains 14 residues. The germline V gene has CDR1 SSHAT and CDR2 FNYEAQ (reference sequence). Between the trimmed V and J ends, which lost 11 bases and 6 bases, there was a span of 22 bases.

The sample holds one count of this clone. Other DNA sequences of this sample code for an identical CDR3. The rearrangement uses TRBV7-9 and TRBJ1-2; a weak D match, TRBD1 (5 bases). This CDR3 is 13 amino acids long. Germline lookup yields CDR1 SEHNR and CDR2 FQNEAQ (reference sequence). The V and J ends lost 2 bases and 4 bases respectively, with 8 bases between them. CDR3 sequence: CASSLQGPYGYTF. The CDR3 DNA reads as TGTGCCAGCAGCTTACAGGGCCCCTATGGCTACACCTTC.